These T cell receptor beta chains were read from a single sample in a study of neoadjuvant nivolumab and ipilimumab in lung cancer. Data came from immunoSEQ multiplex PCR; TCRdb stores just in-frame clones and leaves some out. Of approximately 10,000 clones listed, about 72% were seen once; the top ten hold about 3.4%. This specimen consisted of tumor tissue, obtained after neoadjuvant nivolumab, alone or with ipilimumab, at or shortly before surgery. The receptors here all came from an adult with non-small cell lung cancer. Both conserved end residues are part of each CDR3. The D gene is left open where the match is weak. Size tells how often a clone was seen (once, few, many) or the class of an expanded clone, and some rows leave it out.

D: TRBD1
V: TRBV5-1
size: once
J: TRBJ1-1
DNA: TGCGCCAGCAGCTCACAGGGGGCGGACACTGAAGCTTTCTTT
CDR3: CASSSQGADTEAFF

D: TRBD2
V: TRBV14
size: NA
J: TRBJ2-3
DNA: TGTGCCAGCAGCCAACCGGGACTAGCATCAGATACGCAGTATTTT
CDR3: CASSQPGLASDTQYF

D: TRBD1
V: TRBV2
size: NA
J: TRBJ1-2
DNA: TGTGCCAGCAGTGAAGAAATCATGACAGGGATCGGCTACACCTTC
CDR3: CASSEEIMTGIGYTF

D: TRBD1
V: TRBV19
size: NA
J: TRBJ1-5
DNA: TGTGCCAGTAGTATAGGAGGGGGCGGCAATCAGCCCCAGCATTTT
CDR3: CASSIGGGGNQPQHF

D: TRBD2
V: TRBV14
size: NA
J: TRBJ2-4
DNA: TGTGCCAGCAGCCAAGGAGGGACTACCTGGCGGTTGGCCAAAAACATTCAGTACTTC
CDR3: CASSQGGTTWRLAKNIQYF

D: NA
V: TRBV7-9
size: once
J: TRBJ2-7
DNA: TGTGCCAGCAGCTTCATGCAGGGGAGCTCCTACGAGCAGTACTTC
CDR3: CASSFMQGSSYEQYF

D: NA
V: TRBV15
size: NA
J: TRBJ1-1
DNA: TGTGCCACCAGCAGAGAGCTGAACACTGAAGCTTTCTTT
CDR3: CATSRELNTEAFF

D: NA
V: TRBV18
size: once
J: TRBJ2-3
DNA: TGTGCCAGCTCACCATACTGGGGGGATACGCAGTATTTT
CDR3: CASSPYWGDTQYF

D: TRBD2
V: TRBV19
size: NA
J: TRBJ2-1
DNA: TGTGCCAGTAGTTGGGCTAGCGGGGTTCACAATGAGCAGTTCTTC
CDR3: CASSWASGVHNEQFF

D: NA
V: TRBV30
size: NA
J: TRBJ2-2
DNA: TGTGCCTGGAGTGTAGGGCCGTACACCGGGGAGCTGTTTTTT
CDR3: CAWSVGPYTGELFF

D: NA
V: TRBV5-5
size: NA
J: TRBJ2-5
DNA: TGTGCCAGCAGCTTTACGGGGGTAGAGACCCAGTACTTC
CDR3: CASSFTGVETQYF

D: NA
V: TRBV19
size: few
J: TRBJ1-2
DNA: TGTGCCAGTAGTAGATTCGACTATGGCTACACCTTC
CDR3: CASSRFDYGYTF

D: TRBD1
V: TRBV19
size: NA
J: TRBJ2-7
DNA: TGTGCCAGTAGTATTGGACAGGCGTCCTACGAGCAGTACTTC
CDR3: CASSIGQASYEQYF

D: NA
V: TRBV5-1
size: NA
J: TRBJ2-3
DNA: TGCGCCAGCAGCTTGGAGGGATACAGCACAGATACGCAGTATTTT
CDR3: CASSLEGYSTDTQYF

D: NA
V: TRBV11-2
size: NA
J: TRBJ1-1
DNA: TGTGCCAGCAGCCCCTGGGCGGGTGACACTGAAGCTTTCTTT
CDR3: CASSPWAGDTEAFF

D: TRBD1
V: TRBV4-1
size: medium-sized
J: TRBJ2-7
DNA: TGCGCCAGCAGCCAAGAACGGCAGGGGGCCCTTTACGAGCAGTACTTC
CDR3: CASSQERQGALYEQYF

D: TRBD2
V: TRBV7-2
size: NA
J: TRBJ2-2
DNA: TGTGCCAGCAGCCGCGACGGCTGGCTAGCGGGAGACACCGGGGAGCTGTTTTTT
CDR3: CASSRDGWLAGDTGELFF

D: TRBD2
V: TRBV7-3
size: NA
J: TRBJ2-3
DNA: TGTGCCAGCAGCCCCGGGACTAGCGGGAGCACAGATACGCAGTATTTT
CDR3: CASSPGTSGSTDTQYF

D: NA
V: TRBV7-6
size: NA
J: TRBJ2-7
DNA: TGTGCCAGCAGCTTAGGATGGGGCTACGAGCAGTACTTC
CDR3: CASSLGWGYEQYF

D: NA
V: TRBV6-5
size: NA
J: TRBJ2-7
DNA: TGTGCCAGCAGTTACTCAGGGTGGCAGGTCTACGAGCAGTACTTC
CDR3: CASSYSGWQVYEQYF

D: TRBD2
V: TRBV30
size: NA
J: TRBJ2-1
DNA: TGTGCCTGGAGGGGCCGACTAGCGGGAGTTTTTTTCGGTGAGCAGTTCTTC
CDR3: CAWRGRLAGVFFGEQFF

D: NA
V: TRBV4-1
size: NA
J: TRBJ2-7
DNA: TGCGCCAGCAGCCTCAGGATAGGGTCCTACGAGCAGTACTTC
CDR3: CASSLRIGSYEQYF

D: NA
V: TRBV10-3
size: NA
J: TRBJ2-1
DNA: TGTGCCATCAGTGAGGAGGAGGTCGCCTGGGGTGAGCAGTTCTTC
CDR3: CAISEEEVAWGEQFF

D: TRBD2
V: TRBV6-1
size: NA
J: TRBJ2-7
DNA: TGTGCCAGCAGACCGGCGGGAGGGGAGATCTACGAGCAGTACTTC
CDR3: CASRPAGGEIYEQYF

D: TRBD2
V: TRBV5-1
size: NA
J: TRBJ2-2
DNA: TGCGCCAGCAGCTGGATGAAGGGACTAGCGGAGAACACCGGGGAGCTGTTTTTT
CDR3: CASSWMKGLAENTGELFF

D: NA
V: TRBV30
size: NA
J: TRBJ1-5
DNA: TGTGCCTGGAATAACCAGGGTGGGCAGCCCCAGCATTTT
CDR3: CAWNNQGGQPQHF

D: TRBD1
V: TRBV11-2
size: NA
J: TRBJ2-5
DNA: TGTGCCAGCAGCTCATTACAGGGGCTCGGAGAGACCCAGTACTTC
CDR3: CASSSLQGLGETQYF

D: NA
V: TRBV14
size: NA
J: TRBJ1-4
DNA: TGTGCCAGCAGCCAAGATTATAATGAAAAACTGTTTTTT
CDR3: CASSQDYNEKLFF

D: NA
V: TRBV19
size: NA
J: TRBJ2-2
DNA: TGTGCCAGTAGTATTGGAGGGGTGGGAACCGGGGAGCTGTTTTTT
CDR3: CASSIGGVGTGELFF

D: TRBD1
V: TRBV7-8
size: once
J: TRBJ1-2
DNA: TGTGCCAGCAGCCCCTCAGTGGGGAGGGGGCTCCTCTTC
CDR3: CASSPSVGRGLLF

D: TRBD1
V: TRBV5-1
size: once
J: TRBJ1-3
DNA: TGCGCCAGCAGCTCAGGACAGGGGGTGAGCTCTGGAAACACCATATATTTT
CDR3: CASSSGQGVSSGNTIYF

D: NA
V: TRBV5-6
size: NA
J: TRBJ2-3
DNA: TGTGCCAGCAGCCCAGGGATCACAGATACGCAGTATTTT
CDR3: CASSPGITDTQYF

D: TRBD1
V: TRBV19
size: once
J: TRBJ2-3
DNA: TGTGCCAGTAGTACCCTACCGGGACAGGGCGCAGATACGCAGTATTTT
CDR3: CASSTLPGQGADTQYF

D: NA
V: TRBV11-1
size: once
J: TRBJ2-7
DNA: TGTGCCAGCAGCCCACAAGGTACCCACGAGCAGTACTTC
CDR3: CASSPQGTHEQYF

D: TRBD2
V: TRBV9
size: few
J: TRBJ2-2
DNA: TGTGCCAGCAGCGCACAACTAGCGGGTAGAGTCGGGGAGCTGTTTTTT
CDR3: CASSAQLAGRVGELFF

D: NA
V: TRBV18
size: NA
J: TRBJ1-4
DNA: TGTGCCAGCTCACCCCCAGAACCAACTAATGAAAAACTGTTTTTT
CDR3: CASSPPEPTNEKLFF

D: TRBD2
V: TRBV28
size: NA
J: TRBJ2-3
DNA: TGTGCCAGCAGTTCACCTAGCGGGAGCACCACAGATACGCAGTATTTT
CDR3: CASSSPSGSTTDTQYF

D: NA
V: TRBV11-2
size: NA
J: TRBJ2-3
DNA: TGTGCCAGCAGCCGCTGGACGGATACGCAGTATTTT
CDR3: CASSRWTDTQYF

D: TRBD2
V: TRBV5-1
size: once
J: TRBJ2-2
DNA: TGCGCCAGCAGCTTGGTCGGTAGCGGGAGCCAGCCCGGGGAGCTGTTTTTT
CDR3: CASSLVGSGSQPGELFF

D: TRBD1
V: TRBV28
size: NA
J: TRBJ1-1
DNA: TGTGCCAGCAGTTACCCCGGGACAGTCAGCACTGAAGCTTTCTTT
CDR3: CASSYPGTVSTEAFF

D: NA
V: TRBV6-5
size: NA
J: TRBJ1-5
DNA: TGTGCCAGCAGTTTGTTCCGGTATAGCAATCAGCCCCAGCATTTT
CDR3: CASSLFRYSNQPQHF

D: NA
V: TRBV5-6
size: NA
J: TRBJ2-5
DNA: TGTGCCAGCAGCTTGCGGGGACTCTTCAAAGAGACCCAGTACTTC
CDR3: CASSLRGLFKETQYF

D: NA
V: TRBV7-2
size: few
J: TRBJ2-7
DNA: TGTGCCAGCAGCCCCCGACCGGACGAGCAGTACTTC
CDR3: CASSPRPDEQYF

D: TRBD2
V: TRBV6-6
size: few
J: TRBJ2-3
DNA: TGTGCCAGCAGTTACGACGCGGGAGCGAGGGATACGCAGTATTTT
CDR3: CASSYDAGARDTQYF

D: NA
V: TRBV5-1
size: NA
J: TRBJ2-7
DNA: TGCGCCAGCAGCTTGCAGGGGCCCTACGAGCAGTACTTC
CDR3: CASSLQGPYEQYF